The 10 T cell receptor beta chains below were found in one sample sequenced in a study of T cells in Graves' hyperthyroidism and ophthalmopathy. Authors of the study amplified TCR beta CDR3 regions from RNA transcripts. The HTBI primer set was used in a first-round RT-PCR of the TCR CDR3. MiXCR was run by TCRdb on the multiplex PCR reads, yielding one entry per CDR3 protein. This sample carries more than 450,000 distinct CDR3 sequences, approximately 14% of them seen once, and the ten largest clones take approximately 14%. Sequenced: blood. Receptors originate from a woman aged 35 to 49 with Graves' hyperthyroidism.

The rearrangement uses TRBV5-5 and TRBJ1-5, with D unclear. CDR1 is SGHKS and CDR2 is YYEKEE in the germline V gene (reference sequence). The CDR3 consists of 16 residues. Trimming left V 5 bases short and J 1 base short, with 16 bases between. In DNA form, the CDR3 reads TGTGCCAGCAGAGAATCAGGCACCTCGAGCAATCAGCCCCAGCATTTT. Its protein product is CASRESGTSSNQPQHF.

The CDR3 DNA follows: TGTGCCAACAGGGGACAGGGGATGAACACTGAAGCTTTCTTT. This sequence encodes CANRGQGMNTEAFF. The chain combines TRBV28 with TRBJ1-1, with 10 bases matching TRBD1. Germline trimming cut 10 bases from V and 0 bases from J; bases unmatched to any gene: 5. CDR1 and CDR2 (germline): MDHEN, SYDVKM. This CDR3 has 14 amino acids.

Many counts were recorded for this clonotype. The chain employs TRBV5-8 and TRBJ2-1; TRBD2 might be the D (5 bases). The ends were cut back, 2 bases at V and 4 bases at J, with 10 bases in the middle. The CDR3 is 14 amino acids. Germline CDR1 SGHTS, CDR2 YDEGEE. The CDR3: CASSFERRYNEQFF. The CDR3 DNA follows: TGTGCCAGCAGCTTCGAGCGGCGATACAATGAGCAGTTCTTC.

A few counts support this clonotype. J is TRBJ2-1 and V is TRBV5-1, with 7 nucleotides matching TRBD2. Per germline, CDR1 SGHRS and CDR2 YFSETQ. CDR3 length equals 15 residues. The V segment lost 4 bases and the J segment 2 bases; nucleotides outside the gene matches: 6. The CDR3 region is CASSPSGATYNEQFF. CDR3 sequence (DNA): TGCGCCAGCAGCCCTAGCGGAGCTACCTACAATGAGCAGTTCTTC.

The rearrangement uses TRBV12-3 or TRBV12-4 and TRBJ2-5, with 7 bases that match TRBD1. Germline trimming cut 6 bases from V and 3 bases from J; bases unmatched to any gene: 4. The CDR3 is 13 residues long. The CDR3 loop is CASRIQGKETQYF. CDR3 in DNA: TGTGCCAGCAGAATACAGGGGAAAGAGACCCAGTACTTC.

The sample holds a few counts of this clonotype. This sequence joins TRBV6-1 and TRBJ1-5, with D unclear. The CDR3 runs 15 residues. Germline V gives CDR1 MNHNS, CDR2 SASEGT. With 8 bases removed from V and 2 bases from J, the gap between germline ends came to 16 bases. The CDR3 sequence: CASSPRAGGNQPQHF. CDR3 DNA: TGTGCCAGCTCCCCTAGGGCGGGAGGCAATCAGCCCCAGCATTTT.

This clonotype has at least ten counts. The chain employs TRBV20-1 and TRBJ2-1, with 7 bases fitting TRBD2. In germline, CDR1 is DFQATT, CDR2 SNEGSKA (reference sequence). With 6 bases clipped from V and 10 bases from J, the junction kept 15 bases outside the gene matches. This CDR3 is built from 14 residues. CDR3 bases: TGCAGTGCCCCCCCGGGTGGCGGGAGAGGAGAGCAGTTCTTC. As protein: CSAPPGGGRGEQFF.

The table lists this clonotype with a few counts. V usage is TRBV19 and J usage is TRBJ1-1; D gene ambiguous. V was pared by 7 bases and J by 0 bases, with 15 bases between. The CDR3 consists of 15 residues. Germline CDR1 LNHDA, CDR2 SQIVND (reference sequence). The CDR3 nucleotides are TGTGCCAGTACCGTACGCGGACGGATGAACACTGAAGCTTTCTTT. Its translation is CASTVRGRMNTEAFF.

This clonotype was seen at least ten times. The V and J genes are TRBV7-9 and TRBJ2-2; 9 bases map to TRBD2. V was clipped by 3 bases and J by 1 base; unmatched bases: 0. CDR1 is SEHNR and CDR2 is FQNEAQ in the germline V gene (reference sequence). The length of the CDR3 is 15 residues. The CDR3 reads CASSFSGRNTGELFF. CDR3 DNA: TGTGCCAGCAGCTTTAGCGGGAGGAACACCGGGGAGCTGTTTTTT.

This clonotype was picked up many times. The genes are TRBV18 and TRBJ2-7; 10 bases align to TRBD1. The CDR3 has 15 amino acids. The germline V gene has CDR1 KGHSH and CDR2 LQKENI. V was clipped by 3 bases and J by 3 bases; unmatched bases: 5. The CDR3 nucleotides read TGTGCCAGCTCACCGCCGGGACAGGGGTACTACGAGCAGTACTTC. This translates into CASSPPGQGYYEQYF.